Presented here are 7 T cell receptor beta chains from one specimen sequenced in a study of PD-1 blockade in mismatch repair-deficient tumors. Profiled with immunoSEQ multiplex PCR; TCRdb holds only in-frame clones, not every one. The sample lists some 120,000 clones, around three quarters seen once, with approximately 5% in the top ten. This specimen was peripheral blood, taken 60 weeks after starting pembrolizumab. The receptors stem from an adult with mismatch repair-deficient cancer.

V is TRBV27 and J is TRBJ1-1; no clear D gene. Germline-derived CDR1 and CDR2 are MNHEY and SMNVEV (reference sequence). The CDR3 consists of 17 residues. V was trimmed by 0 bases and J by 1 base, leaving 15 bases between them. CDR3 nucleotide sequence: TGTGCCAGCAGTTTATCGGCAGGAGATCCCTGGAACACTGAAGCTTTCTTT. It encodes CASSLSAGDPWNTEAFF.

The chain links TRBV13 to TRBJ2-1, with a tentative D call TRBD2 (5 bases). Trimming pared 1 base from V and 6 bases from J, leaving 10 bases between. The CDR3 consists of 14 residues. From germline, CDR1 is PRHDT and CDR2 FYEKMQ (reference sequence). For the CDR3, the DNA is TGTGCCAGCAGCTTAGAGAGAGGGCTCAATGAGCAGTTCTTC. Its protein is CASSLERGLNEQFF.

The chain has TRBV6-5 and TRBJ2-7; maybe TRBD1 (6 bases). This CDR3 region has 15 residues. The germline CDR1 and CDR2 sequences are MNHEY and SVGAGI. The V and J ends lost 7 bases and 3 bases respectively, with 19 bases between them. CDR3 residues: CASNPKGGHIYEQYF. CDR3 nucleotides: TGTGCCAGCAACCCCAAAGGGGGACATATCTACGAGCAGTACTTC.

This chain joins TRBV5-1 and TRBJ2-2; TRBD2 matches at 8 bases. Germline V gene data show CDR1 as SGHRS and CDR2 as YFSETQ. The junction had 4 bases not matched to a gene; V was cut back by 3 bases and J by 0 bases. This CDR3 comprises 16 residues. Here the CDR3 DNA reads TGCGCCAGCAGCTCTGGGCGGGAGGCGAACACCGGGGAGCTGTTTTTT. Residues: CASSSGREANTGELFF.

The rearrangement uses TRBV11-2 and TRBJ2-1; D gene unclear. Trimming took off 2 bases at V and 1 base at J, with 9 bases between the two ends. Germline V CDR1 and CDR2: SGHAT, FQNNGV. CDR3 length equals 15 residues. CDR3 region: CASSLSGGSYNEQFF. The CDR3 nucleotides are TGTGCCAGCAGCTTATCGGGCGGATCCTACAATGAGCAGTTCTTC.

This sequence joins TRBV5-4 and TRBJ1-1, with 8 bases identical to TRBD1. From germline, CDR1 is SGHNT and CDR2 YYREEE (reference sequence). V lost 6 bases and J lost 0; bases outside the gene matches: 4. The CDR3 is 14 amino acids. The CDR3 coding sequence is TGTGCCAGCACCAGGGGGCCGGTGAACACTGAAGCTTTCTTT. Translated: CASTRGPVNTEAFF.

V is TRBV14 and J is TRBJ2-6; the D gene could be TRBD1 or TRBD2 (6 bases each). Looked up from germline, CDR1 is SGHDN and CDR2 is FVKESK. The V gene lost 1 base and the J gene lost 6 bases, with 16 bases spanning the gap. The CDR3 loop spans 17 amino acids. The CDR3 DNA sequence: TGTGCCAGCAGCCAAGGCCTTTTCGGGGGCGCGGCCAACGTCCTGACTTTC. Protein product: CASSQGLFGGAANVLTF.